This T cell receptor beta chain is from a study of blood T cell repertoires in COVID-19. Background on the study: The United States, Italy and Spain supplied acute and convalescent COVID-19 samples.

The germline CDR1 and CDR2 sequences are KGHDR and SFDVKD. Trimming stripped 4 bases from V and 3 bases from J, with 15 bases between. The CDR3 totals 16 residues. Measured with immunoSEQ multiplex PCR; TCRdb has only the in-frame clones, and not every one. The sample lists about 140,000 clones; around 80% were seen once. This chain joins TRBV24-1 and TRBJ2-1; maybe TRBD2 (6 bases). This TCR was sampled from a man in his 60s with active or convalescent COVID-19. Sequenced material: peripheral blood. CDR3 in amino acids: CATSETGGPIYNEQFF. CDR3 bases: TGTGCCACCAGTGAGACCGGGGGTCCCATCTACAATGAGCAGTTCTTC.